This TCR beta chain was sequenced during a study of T cell clones after liver transplantation. Measured with immunoSEQ multiplex PCR; TCRdb has only the in-frame clones, and not every one. The table includes roughly 80,000 clones, around four fifths detected once. In germline, CDR1 is SGHNT, CDR2 YYREEE (reference sequence). The V gene lost 6 bases and the J gene lost 0 bases, with 21 bases spanning the gap. The CDR3 runs to 17 residues. The clonotype originates from a human patient who received a liver transplant. Some of these T cells may belong to the graft donor. Sequenced here: CD4+ T cells from blood, sampled at the 22-month timepoint. V and J are TRBV5-4 and TRBJ1-2; D might be TRBD1 (5 bases). The CDR3 region is CASTVWFSDRSNYGYTF. As DNA, the CDR3 is TGTGCCAGCACGGTATGGTTTTCAGACAGATCTAACTATGGCTACACCTTC.